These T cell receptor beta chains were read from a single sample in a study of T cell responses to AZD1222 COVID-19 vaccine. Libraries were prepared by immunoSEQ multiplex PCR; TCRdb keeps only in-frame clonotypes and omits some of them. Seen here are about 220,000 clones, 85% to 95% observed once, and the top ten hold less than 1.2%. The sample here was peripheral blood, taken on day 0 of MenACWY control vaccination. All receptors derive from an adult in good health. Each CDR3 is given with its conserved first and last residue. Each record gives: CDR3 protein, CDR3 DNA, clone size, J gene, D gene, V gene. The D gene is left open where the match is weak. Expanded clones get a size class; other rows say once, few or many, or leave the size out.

CDR3 protein: CASSLGGGVTYEQYF
CDR3 DNA: TGTGCCAGCAGCTTAGGTGGGGGGGTGACCTACGAGCAGTACTTC
clone size: -
J gene: TRBJ2-7
D gene: TRBD2
V gene: TRBV7-8

CDR3 protein: CATSRQTGNTEAFF
CDR3 DNA: TGTGCCACCAGCAGACAGACAGGGAACACTGAAGCTTTCTTT
clone size: once
J gene: TRBJ1-1
D gene: -
V gene: TRBV15

CDR3 protein: CASMMGQYNSPLHF
CDR3 DNA: TGTGCCAGCATGATGGGACAGTATAATTCACCCCTCCACTTT
clone size: -
J gene: TRBJ1-6
D gene: TRBD1
V gene: TRBV28

CDR3 protein: CASSIETPNTEAFF
CDR3 DNA: TGTGCCAGTAGTATAGAGACACCGAACACTGAAGCTTTCTTT
clone size: -
J gene: TRBJ1-1
D gene: -
V gene: TRBV19

CDR3 protein: CASIHGREQYF
CDR3 DNA: TGTGCCAGCATTCATGGACGGGAGCAGTACTTC
clone size: -
J gene: TRBJ2-7
D gene: -
V gene: TRBV2

CDR3 protein: CATTKDGFSYEQYF
CDR3 DNA: TGTGCCACTACCAAGGATGGGTTTTCCTACGAGCAGTACTTC
clone size: -
J gene: TRBJ2-7
D gene: -
V gene: TRBV28

CDR3 protein: CASSSGEINSPLHF
CDR3 DNA: TGTGCCAGCAGTTCGGGCGAAATCAATTCACCCCTCCACTTT
clone size: -
J gene: TRBJ1-6
D gene: -
V gene: TRBV2

CDR3 protein: CASSLDMGYGYTF
CDR3 DNA: TGCGCCAGCAGCTTGGATATGGGGTATGGCTACACCTTC
clone size: -
J gene: TRBJ1-2
D gene: -
V gene: TRBV5-1

CDR3 protein: CASSSWGQGVETEAFF
CDR3 DNA: TGTGCCAGCAGCTCCTGGGGACAGGGGGTAGAGACTGAAGCTTTCTTT
clone size: once
J gene: TRBJ1-1
D gene: TRBD1
V gene: TRBV7-9

CDR3 protein: CASSLGQGRANTEAFF
CDR3 DNA: TGTGCCAGCAGTCTTGGCCAAGGCAGGGCGAACACTGAAGCTTTCTTT
clone size: -
J gene: TRBJ1-1
D gene: -
V gene: TRBV27

CDR3 protein: CASSTVDRLSAEAFF
CDR3 DNA: TGTGCCAGCAGCACCGTCGACAGATTGAGCGCTGAAGCTTTCTTT
clone size: -
J gene: TRBJ1-1
D gene: -
V gene: TRBV7-2

CDR3 protein: CASSLWGAEAFF
CDR3 DNA: TGTGCCAGCAGTTTGTGGGGGGCTGAAGCTTTCTTT
clone size: -
J gene: TRBJ1-1
D gene: -
V gene: TRBV12-3/TRBV12-4

CDR3 protein: CASSKVAGSQGYTF
CDR3 DNA: TGTGCCAGCTCAAAAGTGGCGGGTTCTCAGGGCTACACCTTC
clone size: -
J gene: TRBJ1-2
D gene: -
V gene: TRBV2

CDR3 protein: CASRMGGVVIGGYTF
CDR3 DNA: TGTGCCAGCAGAATGGGGGGGGTGGTGATCGGTGGCTACACCTTC
clone size: -
J gene: TRBJ1-2
D gene: -
V gene: TRBV7-8

CDR3 protein: CASSLGLAGGQAEQFF
CDR3 DNA: TGTGCCAGCAGCTTAGGACTAGCGGGGGGGCAGGCTGAGCAGTTCTTC
clone size: -
J gene: TRBJ2-1
D gene: TRBD2
V gene: TRBV7-9

CDR3 protein: CASSLIVNTEAFF
CDR3 DNA: TGTGCCAGCAGCTTAATCGTGAACACTGAAGCTTTCTTT
clone size: -
J gene: TRBJ1-1
D gene: -
V gene: TRBV7-3

CDR3 protein: CASSLPGGYEQYF
CDR3 DNA: TGCGCCAGCAGCTTGCCGGGGGGATACGAGCAGTACTTC
clone size: -
J gene: TRBJ2-7
D gene: TRBD2
V gene: TRBV5-1

CDR3 protein: CASSRLQETQYF
CDR3 DNA: TGTGCCAGCAGCAGACTCCAAGAGACCCAGTACTTC
clone size: -
J gene: TRBJ2-5
D gene: -
V gene: TRBV6-5

CDR3 protein: CASSYQGGRGNTIYF
CDR3 DNA: TGTGCCAGCAGTTATCAGGGGGGCCGGGGAAACACCATATATTTT
clone size: -
J gene: TRBJ1-3
D gene: TRBD1
V gene: TRBV6-5

CDR3 protein: CATSRVRMNTEAFF
CDR3 DNA: TGTGCCACCAGCAGAGTGAGAATGAACACTGAAGCTTTCTTT
clone size: -
J gene: TRBJ1-1
D gene: -
V gene: TRBV15

CDR3 protein: CASSPYPNEQFF
CDR3 DNA: TGTGCCAGCAGTCCGTATCCTAATGAGCAGTTCTTC
clone size: -
J gene: TRBJ2-1
D gene: -
V gene: TRBV28

CDR3 protein: CASSHPRSPDEQYF
CDR3 DNA: TGTGCCAGCAGCCATCCACGGAGCCCCGACGAGCAGTACTTC
clone size: -
J gene: TRBJ2-7
D gene: -
V gene: TRBV7-9

CDR3 protein: CASSQAQAGGDTQYF
CDR3 DNA: TGCGCCAGCAGCCAAGCACAAGCGGGAGGGGATACGCAGTATTTT
clone size: -
J gene: TRBJ2-3
D gene: TRBD2
V gene: TRBV4-1

CDR3 protein: CASLFDRGHQPQHF
CDR3 DNA: TGTGCCAGCCTCTTTGACAGGGGCCATCAGCCCCAGCATTTT
clone size: -
J gene: TRBJ1-5
D gene: TRBD1
V gene: TRBV9

CDR3 protein: CASSFGEGGVYGYTF
CDR3 DNA: TGTGCCAGCAGCTTTGGCGAGGGGGGCGTCTATGGCTACACCTTC
clone size: -
J gene: TRBJ1-2
D gene: -
V gene: TRBV7-2

CDR3 protein: CASSYSEGLARTDTQYF
CDR3 DNA: TGTGCCAGCAGCTACTCTGAGGGACTAGCGCGGACAGATACGCAGTATTTT
clone size: -
J gene: TRBJ2-3
D gene: TRBD2
V gene: TRBV7-9

CDR3 protein: CASSEHETQYF
CDR3 DNA: TGTGCCAGCAGTGAACACGAGACCCAGTACTTC
clone size: -
J gene: TRBJ2-5
D gene: -
V gene: TRBV2

CDR3 protein: CASSYSPGAGETQYF
CDR3 DNA: TGTGCCAGCAGTTACTCACCCGGGGCCGGGGAGACCCAGTACTTC
clone size: -
J gene: TRBJ2-5
D gene: -
V gene: TRBV6-5

CDR3 protein: CASSPGTGGWNTEAFF
CDR3 DNA: TGTGCCAGTAGTCCCGGGACAGGGGGCTGGAACACTGAAGCTTTCTTT
clone size: -
J gene: TRBJ1-1
D gene: TRBD1
V gene: TRBV19

CDR3 protein: CASSPSAGLNYGYTF
CDR3 DNA: TGTGCCAGCAGCCCGTCAGCGGGGCTGAACTATGGCTACACCTTC
clone size: once
J gene: TRBJ1-2
D gene: -
V gene: TRBV7-2

CDR3 protein: CASSIVSRDSYGYTF
CDR3 DNA: TGTGCCAGTAGTATCGTGTCCCGGGACAGCTATGGCTACACCTTC
clone size: once
J gene: TRBJ1-2
D gene: TRBD1
V gene: TRBV19

CDR3 protein: CASSLGASYEQYF
CDR3 DNA: TGTGCCAGCAGCTTAGGGGCATCCTACGAGCAGTACTTC
clone size: -
J gene: TRBJ2-7
D gene: -
V gene: TRBV7-2

CDR3 protein: CASTTRGHPGETQYF
CDR3 DNA: TGTGCCAGTACCACAAGGGGACATCCCGGGGAGACCCAGTACTTC
clone size: -
J gene: TRBJ2-5
D gene: -
V gene: TRBV19

CDR3 protein: CASSFDSRGANYGYTF
CDR3 DNA: TGTGCCAGCAGTTTCGACAGCAGAGGGGCGAACTATGGCTACACCTTC
clone size: -
J gene: TRBJ1-2
D gene: -
V gene: TRBV27

CDR3 protein: CASTGTDRARTEAFF
CDR3 DNA: TGTGCCAGCACGGGAACGGACAGGGCCCGCACTGAAGCTTTCTTT
clone size: few
J gene: TRBJ1-1
D gene: TRBD1
V gene: TRBV3-1/TRBV3-2

CDR3 protein: CASSATPNYGYTF
CDR3 DNA: TGTGCCAGTAGTGCCACGCCTAATTATGGCTACACCTTC
clone size: -
J gene: TRBJ1-2
D gene: -
V gene: TRBV19

CDR3 protein: CASSSLAGQGALNTEAFF
CDR3 DNA: TGTGCCAGCTCATCACTTGCGGGACAGGGGGCCTTAAACACTGAAGCTTTCTTT
clone size: -
J gene: TRBJ1-1
D gene: TRBD1
V gene: TRBV18